Listed below are T cell receptor beta chains from one sample, sequenced in a study of blood T cell repertoires in COVID-19. Measured with immunoSEQ multiplex PCR; TCRdb has only the in-frame clones, and not every one. The sample has approximately 110,000 clones, around 81% seen once. The sample consisted of peripheral blood. These TCRs come from a woman in her seventies with acute or convalescent COVID-19. Both conserved end residues are part of each CDR3. A D gene is named only where the DNA matches it firmly. Not every row has a clone size; where given, it reads once, few, many or a size class.

clone size | V gene | D gene | CDR3 protein
. | TRBV9 | . | CASSGVGTTGELFF
. | TRBV11-2 | . | CASSSQGIQETQYF
. | TRBV7-8 | . | CASSPWLSGNTIYF
. | TRBV30 | . | CAWRGAGGYTF
few | TRBV30 | . | CAWSRGRDSPSGNTIYF
. | TRBV6-5 | TRBD1 | CASSKTLAGQNGYTF
. | TRBV4-3 | TRBD2 | CASSQEWTSGTYEQYF
. | TRBV11-3 | . | CASSPRRTAPYNEQFF
. | TRBV10-3 | . | CAISGLGVGTGELFF
. | TRBV10-2 | TRBD1 | CASMTGGSYNSPLHF
. | TRBV5-4 | . | CASSLQGLQETQYF
once | TRBV29-1 | TRBD1 | CSVEYGDSPDTQYF
once | TRBV11-2 | TRBD2 | CASSLELAGLSYEQYF
. | TRBV19 | . | CASSIWAGSTGELFF
. | TRBV6-1 | . | CASSEATDLNTEAFF
. | TRBV11-2 | . | CASSSEILETQYF
. | TRBV28 | . | CASRLPSGQPNYGYTF
. | TRBV19 | TRBD1 | CASSIGQGDYGYTF
. | TRBV5-1 | . | CASSFRRQANQETQYF
. | TRBV20-1 | . | CSATGTDTQYF
. | TRBV18 | . | CASSAAGASYNSPLHF
. | TRBV7-2 | TRBD2 | CASSLGGGGANEQFF
. | TRBV18 | TRBD2 | CASSPLQAGGTNTGELFF
. | TRBV20-1 | . | CSASPGQGEKLFF
. | TRBV25-1 | TRBD1 | CASSNPGTGAYGYTF
. | TRBV7-2 | . | CASSMKVGGVWNEQFF
. | TRBV30 | . | CAWSAGGSQPQHF
. | TRBV6-2/TRBV6-3 | . | CASSTHGQLRIYGYTF
. | TRBV6-1 | TRBD1 | CASSPRTGSYGYTF
once | TRBV7-2 | TRBD2 | CASSLDGRHEQYF
. | TRBV19 | . | CASSMLEGSSYYGYTF
. | TRBV7-2 | . | CASSSKGFSGNTIYF
. | TRBV29-1 | TRBD2 | CSVGLAGGSTGELFF
. | TRBV10-3 | . | CAISTNPANYGYTF
. | TRBV28 | TRBD2 | CASSFPGLAGATYEQYF
. | TRBV7-3 | TRBD1 | CASSPGTGVYEQYF
once | TRBV10-3 | . | CAISVTADQPQHF
. | TRBV5-1 | TRBD1 | CASSSGTGGVDTGELFF
. | TRBV12-5 | TRBD1 | CASGRGDSGYNEQFF
few | TRBV6-2/TRBV6-3 | TRBD1 | CASSYDGQGRNTIYF
. | TRBV7-2 | . | CASSLLAIAGYEQYF
. | TRBV3-1/TRBV3-2 | . | CASSQDMTNEKLFF
. | TRBV30 | . | CAWEELRRGNTIYF
. | TRBV19 | TRBD2 | CASSITTSGGWDEQFF
. | TRBV30 | . | CAWSFGTPQFF
. | TRBV5-4 | TRBD2 | CASRELAGGKADTQYF
. | TRBV12-3/TRBV12-4 | TRBD1 | CASRQQGLYEQYF